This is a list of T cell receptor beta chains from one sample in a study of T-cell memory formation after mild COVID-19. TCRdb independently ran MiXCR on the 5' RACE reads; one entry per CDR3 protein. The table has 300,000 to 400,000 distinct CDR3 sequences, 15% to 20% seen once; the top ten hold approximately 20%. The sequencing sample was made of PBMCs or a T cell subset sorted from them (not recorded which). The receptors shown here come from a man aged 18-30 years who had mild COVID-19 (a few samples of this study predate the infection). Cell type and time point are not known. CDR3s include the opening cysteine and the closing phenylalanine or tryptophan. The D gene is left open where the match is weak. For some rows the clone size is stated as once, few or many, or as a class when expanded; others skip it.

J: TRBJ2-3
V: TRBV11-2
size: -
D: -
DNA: TGTGCCAGCAGCATGTTCACAGATACGCAGTATTTT
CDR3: CASSMFTDTQYF

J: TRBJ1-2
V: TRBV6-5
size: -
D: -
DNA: TGTGCCAGCAGCTATGGACCGGGGACCCGGGGGATTAACTATGGCTACACCTTC
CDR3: CASSYGPGTRGINYGYTF

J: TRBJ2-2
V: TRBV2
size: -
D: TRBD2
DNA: TGTGCCAGCAGCCCGGGACTAGCGGGGGGGTCGCCCGGGGAGCTGTTTTTT
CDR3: CASSPGLAGGSPGELFF

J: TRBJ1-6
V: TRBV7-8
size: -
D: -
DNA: TGTGCCAGCAGCTCTACTGTATTTAGTAATTCACCCCTCCACTTT
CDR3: CASSSTVFSNSPLHF

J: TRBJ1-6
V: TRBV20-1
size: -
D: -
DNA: TGCAGTGCTAGGGACACAGGGTTTGATTCACCCCTCCACTTT
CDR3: CSARDTGFDSPLHF

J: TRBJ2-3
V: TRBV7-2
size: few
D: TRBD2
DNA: TGTGCCAGCAGCTCCGGACTAGCGGGGGGTTTTCCGCAGTATTTT
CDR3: CASSSGLAGGFPQYF

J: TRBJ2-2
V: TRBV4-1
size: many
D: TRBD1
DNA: TGCGCCAGCAGCACTGGACAGGGATACACCGGGGAGCTGTTTTTT
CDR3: CASSTGQGYTGELFF

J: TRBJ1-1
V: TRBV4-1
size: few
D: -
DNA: TGCGCCAGCAGCCAAGATCAAAGTAACACTGAAGCTTTCTTT
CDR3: CASSQDQSNTEAFF

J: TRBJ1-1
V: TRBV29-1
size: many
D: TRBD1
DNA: TGCAGCGTTGTGCTCACAGGGGTACTTCCTTTCTTT
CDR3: CSVVLTGVLPFF

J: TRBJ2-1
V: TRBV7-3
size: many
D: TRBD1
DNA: TGTGCCAGCAGCTTTGACAGGGGCTCCTACAATGAGCAGTTCTTC
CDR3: CASSFDRGSYNEQFF

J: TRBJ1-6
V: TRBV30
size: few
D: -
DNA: TGTGCCTGCGGAGACGGAAATTCACCCCTCCACTTT
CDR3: CACGDGNSPLHF

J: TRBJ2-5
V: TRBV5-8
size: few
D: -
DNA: TGTGCCAGCAGCCGTTTATCCGGGACACCTCGCCAAGAGACCCAGTACTTC
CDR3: CASSRLSGTPRQETQYF

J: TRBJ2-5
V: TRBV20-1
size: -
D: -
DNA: TGCAGTGCTAGATGGGCGGAGTCCATGTCGGAGACCCAGTACTTC
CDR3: CSARWAESMSETQYF

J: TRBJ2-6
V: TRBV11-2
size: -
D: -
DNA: TGTGCCAGCAGCTCCACCCGATTGTCCGGAGCCAACGTCCTGACTTTC
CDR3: CASSSTRLSGANVLTF

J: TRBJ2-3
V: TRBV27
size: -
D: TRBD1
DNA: TGTGCCAGCAGCAGACGGACAGGGCTTGATACGCAGTATTTT
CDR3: CASSRRTGLDTQYF